The 4 T cell receptor beta chains below come from one sample, sequenced in a study of cytomegalovirus exposure and HLA in healthy donors. The study ran its PCR with 60 Vbeta and 13 Jbeta primers. Repertoires were generated with immunoSEQ multiplex PCR, while TCRdb's copy carries only in-frame clones and drops some. The data show around 130,000 clones, less than 85% seen once. Material: PBMCs. The receptors were sampled from a male donor in good health and CMV-seronegative.

Regarding this clone: One end of the junction does not line up with germline, which may come from a read error. This chain links TRBV7-2 with TRBJ2-4, with 8 bases fitting TRBD1. This CDR3 has 15 residues. Germline V gene lookup returns CDR1 SGHTA and CDR2 FQGNSA. CDR3 in amino acids: CASSPGGFAKNSQYF. DNA of the CDR3: TGTGCCAGCAGTCCAGGGGGCTTTGCCAAAAACAGTCAGTACTTC.

V and J are TRBV28 and TRBJ1-2; no definite D call. There are 13 residues in the CDR3. V lost 2 bases, J lost 6 bases, and 10 bases lay in between. The germline gives CDR1 MDHEN, CDR2 SYDVKM. CDR3 protein: CASSLGVLNGYTF. The DNA of the CDR3 is TGTGCCAGCAGTTTAGGAGTTTTGAATGGCTACACCTTC.

This clone has only a few counts. V is TRBV6-1 and J is TRBJ1-1; D not certain. The germline gives CDR1 MNHNS, CDR2 SASEGT. Trimming left V 7 bases short and J 4 bases short, with 10 bases between. The CDR3 is 12 amino acids. CDR3 protein: CASNNRGTEAFF. The CDR3 DNA sequence: TGTGCCAGCAACAACCGGGGCACTGAAGCTTTCTTT.

The chain employs TRBV7-9 and TRBJ2-3, with TRBD2 identical over 9 bases. The CDR3 sequence is 16 residues long. The V and J ends lost 10 bases and 4 bases, in that order; junction bases with no gene match: 15. Germline CDR1 is SEHNR and CDR2 is FQNEAQ (reference sequence). The CDR3 sequence: CATYLSGSARPDTQYF. The CDR3 nucleotides are TGTGCCACCTACCTTAGCGGGAGTGCACGTCCAGATACGCAGTATTTT.